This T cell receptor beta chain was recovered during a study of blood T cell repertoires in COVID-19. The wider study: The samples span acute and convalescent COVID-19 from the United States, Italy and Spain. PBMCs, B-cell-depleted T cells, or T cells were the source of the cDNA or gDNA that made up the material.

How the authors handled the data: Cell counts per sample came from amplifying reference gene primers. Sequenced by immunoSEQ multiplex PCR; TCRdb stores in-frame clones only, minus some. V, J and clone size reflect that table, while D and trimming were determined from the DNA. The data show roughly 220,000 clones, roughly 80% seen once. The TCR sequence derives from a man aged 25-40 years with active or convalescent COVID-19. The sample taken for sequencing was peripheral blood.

Here the CDR3 reads CASSYNENEQFF. CDR3 nucleotide sequence: TGTGCCAGCAGCTATAACGAGAATGAGCAGTTCTTC. The chain has TRBV7-8 and TRBJ2-1; D gene ambiguous. There are 12 residues in the CDR3. CDR1 and CDR2 (germline): SGHVS, FQNEAQ. Trimming stripped 4 bases from V and 7 bases from J, with 8 bases between.